Only one count was recorded for the clone carrying this T cell receptor (beta chain). The data are from a study of blood T cell repertoires in COVID-19. Whole-study context: Donors in the United States, Italy and Spain gave samples during acute or convalescent COVID-19.

V gave up 6 bases and J gave up 7 bases; unmatched junction bases: 14. The CDR3 runs 16 residues. Germline assignment: CDR1 MNHEY and CDR2 SMNVEV (reference sequence). Original data processing: It was from reference gene primer amplification that nucleated cell counts were estimated. The data were produced by immunoSEQ multiplex PCR, yet TCRdb's version contains in-frame clones alone and is incomplete. For V, J and clone size, that table is used; D and trimming come from the DNA. The sample comprises around 150,000 clones, 70% to 90% of which are singletons, and less than 7% rests with the top ten. In Cohort 3, a recovered donor had either two negative PCRs, clearance, or symptom resolution.

This clonotype was obtained from a woman aged 40 to 50 who had recovered from COVID-19. This chain connects TRBV27 to TRBJ2-5, with TRBD1 identical over 10 bases. The sequenced sample was PBMCs or T cells enriched from blood (not recorded which). CDR3 sequence (DNA): TGTGCCAGCAGACCACCGGGACAGGGGATAGGGGGGACCCAGTACTTC. Its translation is CASRPPGQGIGGTQYF.